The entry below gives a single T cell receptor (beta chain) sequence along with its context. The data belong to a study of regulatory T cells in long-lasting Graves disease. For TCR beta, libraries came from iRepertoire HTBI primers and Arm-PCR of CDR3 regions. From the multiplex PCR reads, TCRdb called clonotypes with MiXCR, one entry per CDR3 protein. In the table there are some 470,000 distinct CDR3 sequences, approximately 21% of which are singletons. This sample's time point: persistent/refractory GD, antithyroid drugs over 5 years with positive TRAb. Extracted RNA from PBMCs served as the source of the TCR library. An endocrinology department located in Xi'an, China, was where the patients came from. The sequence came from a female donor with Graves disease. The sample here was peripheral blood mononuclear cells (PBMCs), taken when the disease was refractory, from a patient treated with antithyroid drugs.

DNA for the CDR3: TGCAGTGCTAAACCGACTAGAACTAACGCAGATACGCAGTATTTT. Protein product: CSAKPTRTNADTQYF. This chain uses TRBV20-1 with TRBJ2-3; D might be TRBD2 (6 bases). The CDR3 length is 15 residues. The V end lost 4 bases, the J end lost 4 bases, and 18 bases lay between the germline ends. CDR1 and CDR2 from the germline V gene are DFQATT and SNEGSKA (reference sequence).